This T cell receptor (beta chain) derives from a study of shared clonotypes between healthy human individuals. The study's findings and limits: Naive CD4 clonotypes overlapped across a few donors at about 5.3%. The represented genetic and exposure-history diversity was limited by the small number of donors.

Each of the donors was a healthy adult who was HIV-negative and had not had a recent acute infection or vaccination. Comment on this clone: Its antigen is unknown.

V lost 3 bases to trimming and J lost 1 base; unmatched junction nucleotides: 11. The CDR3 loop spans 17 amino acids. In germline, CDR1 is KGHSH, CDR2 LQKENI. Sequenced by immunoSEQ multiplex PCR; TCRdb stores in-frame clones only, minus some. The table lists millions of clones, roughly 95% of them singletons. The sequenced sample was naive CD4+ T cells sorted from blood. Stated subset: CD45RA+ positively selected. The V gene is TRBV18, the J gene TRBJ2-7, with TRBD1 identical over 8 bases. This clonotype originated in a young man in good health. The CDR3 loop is CASSPGQVRSGSYEQYF. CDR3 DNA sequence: TGTGCCAGCTCACCGGGACAGGTTAGGAGCGGATCCTACGAGCAGTACTTC.